One T cell receptor beta chain is described in this entry. Its antigen is currently unknown. Sequenced by immunoSEQ multiplex PCR; TCRdb stores in-frame clones only, minus some. This sample has 170,000 or so clones, with roughly 84% found just once. The donors were members of the validation cohort comprising 120 subjects, separate from the roughly 730-subject first cohort. This sample is part of a study of cytomegalovirus exposure and HLA in healthy donors. Study-level results: Subsequent analysis showed first-cohort TCR clusters tending to co-occur in some 110 validation repertoires.

Germline V gene sequence: CDR1 ENHRY, CDR2 SYGVKD. This CDR3 comprises 15 residues. V was cut by 6 bases and J by 5 bases, with 19 bases left in between. The chain combines TRBV10-3 with TRBJ1-2; D remains unclear. The sample taken for sequencing was PBMCs. This sequence was found in a woman aged 18-29 years in good health and CMV-seropositive. The chain's CDR3 is CAISPPVGGEYGYTF. As DNA, the CDR3 is TGTGCCATCAGCCCTCCGGTAGGCGGCGAATATGGCTACACCTTC.